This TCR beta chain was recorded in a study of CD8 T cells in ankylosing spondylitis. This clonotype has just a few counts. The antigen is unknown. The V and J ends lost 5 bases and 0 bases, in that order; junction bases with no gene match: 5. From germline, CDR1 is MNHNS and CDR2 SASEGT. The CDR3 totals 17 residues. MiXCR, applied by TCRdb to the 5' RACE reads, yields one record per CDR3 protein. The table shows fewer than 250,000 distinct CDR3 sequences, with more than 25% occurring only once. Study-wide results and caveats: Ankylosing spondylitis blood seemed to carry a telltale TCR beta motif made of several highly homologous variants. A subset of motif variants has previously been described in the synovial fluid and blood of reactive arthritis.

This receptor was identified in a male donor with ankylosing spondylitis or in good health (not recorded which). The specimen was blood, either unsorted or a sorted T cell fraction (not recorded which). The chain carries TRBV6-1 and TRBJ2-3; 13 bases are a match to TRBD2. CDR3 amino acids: CASSRGLAGVSTDTQYF. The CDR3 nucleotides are TGTGCCAGCAGTCGCGGACTAGCGGGGGTTAGCACAGATACGCAGTATTTT.